Presented here are 16 T cell receptor beta chains from one specimen sequenced in a study of blood T cells in healthy people across ages. A J-beta primer mix and a sample-barcoded 5' primer were used in a second PCR of about 7 to 12 cycles. TCRdb re-derived calls from the 5' RACE reads in MiXCR, one entry per CDR3 protein. The repertoire holds approximately 800,000 distinct CDR3 sequences, with roughly 40% as singletons. What was sequenced was blood. The receptors originated from a man aged 18 to 35 in good health.

The chain is built from TRBV29-1 and TRBJ1-2; D unresolved. The V gene's germline CDR1 is SQVTM and CDR2 ANQGSEA. Trimming stripped 2 bases from V and 4 bases from J, with 8 bases between. CDR3 length equals 12 residues. The CDR3: CSVEWAVYGYTF. The CDR3 DNA reads TGCAGCGTTGAATGGGCCGTCTATGGCTACACCTTC.

This chain connects TRBV20-1 to TRBJ1-2, with D hard to call. Germline CDR1 reads DFQATT; CDR2 reads SNEGSKA (reference sequence). Trimming took off 2 bases at V and 6 bases at J, with 10 bases between the two ends. This CDR3 comprises 12 residues. The chain's CDR3 is CSARLEGDGYTF. The DNA of the CDR3 is TGCAGTGCTAGACTGGAGGGTGATGGCTACACCTTC.

The chain couples TRBV20-1 to TRBJ2-1, with 12 bases fitting TRBD2. This CDR3 contains 14 residues. Germline CDR1 DFQATT, CDR2 SNEGSKA (reference sequence). The V segment lost 3 bases and the J segment 8 bases; nucleotides outside the gene matches: 5. The CDR3 nucleotides are TGCAGTGCTAGCGAGGCTAGCGGGGGGGATGAGCAGTTCTTC. This encodes CSASEASGGDEQFF.

This clonotype was found many times. The chain recombines TRBV7-2 with TRBJ1-2; TRBD1 matches 9 bases. CDR1 SGHTA and CDR2 FQGNSA come from the germline V gene. The CDR3 sequence is 13 residues long. Trimming removed 4 bases from V and 7 bases from J; junction bases left unmatched: 4. DNA of the CDR3: TGTGCCAGCAGCTCCGGGACAGGGCTTGGCTACACCTTC. Protein product: CASSSGTGLGYTF. Drawing the rest from reference TRBV7-2 and TRBJ1-2, the complete variable domain is GAGVSQSPSNKVTEKGKDVELRCDPISGHTALYWYRQSLGQGLEFLIYFQGNSAPDKSGLPSDRFSAERTGGSVSTLTIQRTQQEDSAVYLCASSSGTGLGYTFGSGTRLTVV.

This clonotype was observed at least ten times. The chain's CDR3 is CAISDSGGQETQYF. The CDR3 DNA is TGTGCCATCAGTGATAGCGGGGGGCAAGAGACCCAGTACTTC. The chain joins TRBV10-3 to TRBJ2-5, with 10 positions matching TRBD2. Trimming took 3 bases from V and 2 from J; bases not matched to a gene: 0. This CDR3 region has 14 residues. CDR1 and CDR2 from the germline V gene are ENHRY and SYGVKD.

V is TRBV6-5 and J is TRBJ2-7, with D perhaps given as TRBD1 or TRBD2 (5 bases each). The CDR3 is made up of 16 amino acids. Trimming removed 2 bases at V and 3 bases at J, with 17 bases between. Germline V gives CDR1 MNHEY, CDR2 SVGAGI. The CDR3 DNA reads as TGTGCCAGCAGTTACGGGGGTACCTCCCCCCTCTACGAGCAGTACTTC. Its protein is CASSYGGTSPLYEQYF.

The rearrangement links TRBV4-1 to TRBJ2-5; D may be TRBD1 (5 bases). V dropped 0 bases and J dropped 11 bases, with 22 bases sitting between them. The germline V gene encodes CDR1 MGHRA and CDR2 YSYEKL. The CDR3 has 16 residues. This CDR3 reads CASSQDRGPTYNEQYF. The CDR3, as DNA: TGCGCCAGCAGCCAAGATAGGGGTCCAACCTACAATGAGCAGTACTTC.

The genes are TRBV4-2 and TRBJ1-1, with D perhaps TRBD1 (6 bases). Germline V gene data show CDR1 as LGHNA and CDR2 as YNFKEQ. The CDR3 contains 14 residues. The V end was cut by 3 bases, the J end by 5 bases, with 13 bases between. The CDR3 here is CASSHDIRGTEAFF. The CDR3 coding sequence is TGTGCCAGCAGCCATGATATCAGGGGAACTGAAGCTTTCTTT.

As regards this clonotype: One end of the junction is discordant with germline, which a read error may explain. The rearrangement uses TRBV20-1 and TRBJ1-2, with TRBD1 identical over 8 bases. Per the germline V gene, CDR1 is DFQATT and CDR2 is SNEGSKA (reference sequence). CDR3 length: 12 amino acids. The CDR3 spells CSAIDRGDGCTF. CDR3 coding DNA: TGCAGTGCAATAGACAGGGGAGATGGCTGCACCTTC.

In this sample, this clonotype turned up a few times. The V call is TRBV4-3, the J call TRBJ2-3; D is uncertain. Per germline, CDR1 LGHNA and CDR2 YSLEER. CDR3 length: 14 amino acids. The V end lost 2 bases, the J end lost 5 bases, and 11 bases lay between the germline ends. The CDR3 coding sequence is TGCGCCAGCAGCCAAACGGTAAAACTAGATACGCAGTATTTT. This translates into CASSQTVKLDTQYF.

The table lists this clonotype with a few counts. This chain connects TRBV6-9 to TRBJ1-1; D gene ambiguous. The V gene's germline CDR1 is MNHGY and CDR2 SVAAGI. This CDR3 has 10 amino acids. V shed 6 bases and J shed 8 bases, with 7 bases lying between them. CDR3 in amino acids: CASRKREAFF. The CDR3 nucleotides read TGTGCCAGCAGGAAGAGGGAAGCTTTCTTT.

This clonotype was seen repeatedly, ten times or more. The chain has TRBV21-1 and TRBJ2-2; TRBD2, the table's D call, was not compared with the DNA. TRBV21-1 is shown as a pseudogene. The CDR3 loop spans 17 amino acids. CDR3 sequence: CASSKGAGPLNTGELFF. In nucleotides, the CDR3 is TGTGCCAGCAGCAAAGGGGCCGGGCCCCTGAACACCGGGGAGCTGTTTTTT.

This clonotype was counted once. This chain uses TRBV7-2 with TRBJ2-2, with 9 positions matching TRBD1. CDR3 length equals 16 residues. Germline V gene sequence: CDR1 SGHTA, CDR2 FQGNSA. Germline trimming cut 4 bases from V and 7 bases from J; bases unmatched to any gene: 10. CDR3 nucleotide sequence: TGTGCCAGCAGCTCACAGGGGGCATCTGTAAGCGGGGAGCTGTTTTTT. This translates into CASSSQGASVSGELFF.

This clonotype was seen a few times. This chain uses TRBV6-2 or TRBV6-3 with TRBJ2-7; D might be TRBD1 (6 bases). The CDR3 sequence is 13 residues long. Germline V gene lookup returns CDR1 MNHEY and CDR2 SVGEGT. The V end lost 8 bases, the J end lost 6 bases, and 17 bases lay between the germline ends. DNA of the CDR3: TGTGCCAGCCGGATACAGGGCGCTCGCGAGCAGTACTTC. Encoded protein: CASRIQGAREQYF.

The chain joins TRBV20-1 to TRBJ1-4; no definite D call. Germline values: CDR1 DFQATT, CDR2 SNEGSKA (reference sequence). Trimming removed 5 bases at V and 4 bases at J, with 11 bases between. This CDR3 has 13 residues. CDR3 region: CSAAGQLNEKLFF. The CDR3 region has the DNA TGCAGTGCTGCCGGGCAGCTTAATGAAAAACTGTTTTTT.

There are many counts of this clonotype. This chain uses TRBV9 with TRBJ2-3; a possible D gene is TRBD2 (6 bases). This CDR3 spans 19 amino acids. V was cut by 5 bases and J by 0 bases, with 25 bases left in between. Germline values: CDR1 SGDLS, CDR2 YYNGEE. The CDR3 coding sequence is TGTGCCAGCAGTGCAAGGGCTCTCCTGGGAGGTACTAGCACAGATACGCAGTATTTT. Amino acid sequence: CASSARALLGGTSTDTQYF.